Sequencing of this T cell receptor (beta chain) was carried out in a study of T cells in women clearing cervical HPV infection. Study results and limitations: Controls had more TRBV6-7 (0.16%) than cases (approximately 0.11%).

Comments on this clone: Antigen specificity is unknown. The read ends 3 residues shy of where the CDR3 ends; the end is completed using the germline J gene.

Measured with immunoSEQ multiplex PCR; TCRdb has only the in-frame clones, and not every one. This specimen shows 20,000 to 25,000 clones; the ten leading clones hold 20% to 25%. The CDR3 is 10 residues long. V lost 4 bases, J lost 7 bases, and 7 bases lay in between. Germline CDR1 reads SQVTM; CDR2 reads ANQGSEA. This rearrangement joins TRBV29-1 to TRBJ1-2; D gene unclear. Sequencing was carried out using blood buffy coat. This clonotype originated in a woman aged 18 to 75 with a cervical HPV16 infection that either progressed to CIN3+ or cleared (not recorded which). Here the CDR3 reads CSVGSLGYTF. Incomplete CDR3 DNA: TGCAGCGTTGGCAGTCTTGGC. The full variable domain, with the rest looked up from reference TRBV29-1 and TRBJ1-2, is SAVISQKPSRDICQRGTSLTIQCQVDSQVTMMFWYRQQPGQSLTLIATANQGSEATYESGFVIDKFPISRPNLTFSTLTVSNMSPEDSSIYLCSVGSLGYTFGSGTRLTVV.